This record looks at one T cell receptor beta chain sequence and its context. Its antigen is undetermined. The repertoire was sequenced with immunoSEQ multiplex PCR; TCRdb's copy has only in-frame clones and lacks some. This table has 35,000 to 45,000 clones, around 68% appearing once. This entry comes from a study of early stage breast cancer tumors. About the research overall: About 70% of the 16 invasive tumors were ER+, PR+ and HER2-. General study points: Unsorted bulk genomic DNA sequencing lacked pairing and functional marker data. Tumors had approximately 2.5-fold higher T cell density than normal breast.

The junction had 4 bases not matched to a gene; V was cut back by 5 bases and J by 7 bases. CDR1 ENHRY and CDR2 SYGVKD come from the germline V gene. The CDR3 consists of 13 residues. The chain links TRBV10-3 to TRBJ2-7, with TRBD1 matching over 11 bases. This receptor was taken from a person in their sixties with breast cancer. Material: blood. Written as DNA, the CDR3 is TGTGCCATCAGTCGGACAGGGGGCGCAGAGCAGTACTTC. This encodes CAISRTGGAEQYF.